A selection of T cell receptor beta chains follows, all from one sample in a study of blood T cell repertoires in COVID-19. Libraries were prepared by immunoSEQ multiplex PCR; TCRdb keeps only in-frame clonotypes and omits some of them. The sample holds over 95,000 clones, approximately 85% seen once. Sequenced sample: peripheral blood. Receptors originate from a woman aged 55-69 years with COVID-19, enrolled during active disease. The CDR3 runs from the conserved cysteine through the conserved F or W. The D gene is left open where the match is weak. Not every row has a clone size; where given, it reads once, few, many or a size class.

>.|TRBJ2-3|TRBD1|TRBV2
CASSELGQNTDTQYF
TGTGCCAGCAGTGAATTGGGACAGAACACAGATACGCAGTATTTT
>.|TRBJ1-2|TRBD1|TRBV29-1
CSVEGRDRGPEGYGYTF
TGCAGCGTTGAAGGTCGGGACAGGGGGCCGGAGGGCTATGGCTACACCTTC
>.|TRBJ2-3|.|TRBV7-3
CASSSGQWTDTQYF
TGTGCCAGCAGCTCCGGACAGTGGACAGATACGCAGTATTTT
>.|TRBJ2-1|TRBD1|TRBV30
CAWLQGTGYNEQFF
TGTGCCTGGCTACAGGGGACAGGTTACAATGAGCAGTTCTTC
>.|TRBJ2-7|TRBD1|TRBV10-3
CAISEGTGTYEQYF
TGTGCCATCAGTGAGGGGACAGGCACCTACGAGCAGTACTTC
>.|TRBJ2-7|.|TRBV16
CASSQFSPGVGYEQYF
TGTGCCAGCAGCCAATTCTCGCCGGGGGTGGGCTACGAGCAGTACTTC
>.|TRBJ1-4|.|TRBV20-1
CSARREKLFF
TGCAGTGCTAGGCGTGAAAAACTGTTTTTT
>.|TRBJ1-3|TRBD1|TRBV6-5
CASTPGQGSGNTIYF
TGTGCCAGCACCCCGGGACAGGGTTCGGGAAACACCATATATTTT
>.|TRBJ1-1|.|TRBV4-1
CASSQGPGNTEAFF
TGCGCCAGCAGCCAAGGCCCAGGGAACACTGAAGCTTTCTTT
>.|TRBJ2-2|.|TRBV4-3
CASSQEGGHTGELFF
TGCGCCAGCAGCCAAGAGGGGGGACACACCGGGGAGCTGTTTTTT
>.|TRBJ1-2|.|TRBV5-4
CASSPMGGDYGYTF
TGTGCCAGCAGCCCCATGGGGGGGGACTATGGCTACACCTTC
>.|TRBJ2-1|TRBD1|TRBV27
CASSFQGQGARNEQFF
TGTGCCAGCAGTTTTCAGGGACAGGGGGCGAGGAATGAGCAGTTCTTC
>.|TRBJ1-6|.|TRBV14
CASSQVFISPLHF
TGTGCCAGCAGCCAAGTTTTTATTTCACCCCTCCACTTT
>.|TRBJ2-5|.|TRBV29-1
CSVAAPGTQYF
TGCAGCGTTGCCGCTCCGGGGACCCAGTACTTC
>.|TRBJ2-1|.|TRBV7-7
CASSRGTDLYNEQFF
TGTGCCAGCAGCCGGGGGACAGACCTCTACAATGAGCAGTTCTTC
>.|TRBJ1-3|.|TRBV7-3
CASTKNQARTAGNTIYF
TGTGCCAGCACCAAAAATCAAGCACGGACAGCCGGAAACACCATATATTTT
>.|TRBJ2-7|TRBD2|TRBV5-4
CASTRAGAYEQYF
TGTGCCAGCACCCGAGCGGGGGCCTACGAGCAGTACTTC
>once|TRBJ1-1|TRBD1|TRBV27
CASSNHAGGAEAFF
TGTGCCAGCTCGAATCACGCAGGGGGAGCTGAAGCTTTCTTT
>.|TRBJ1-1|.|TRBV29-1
CSVDETGSTEAFF
TGCAGCGTTGATGAGACAGGCTCCACTGAAGCTTTCTTT
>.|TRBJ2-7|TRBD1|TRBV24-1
CATSVVRTGLCEQYF
TGTGCCACCAGTGTCGTACGGACAGGCCTTTGCGAGCAGTACTTC
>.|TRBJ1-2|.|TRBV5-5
CASSPIQGSLGYTF
TGTGCCAGCAGCCCGATCCAGGGGTCTTTGGGCTACACCTTC
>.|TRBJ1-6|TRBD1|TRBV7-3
CASSSQGAGAPLHF
TGTGCCAGCAGCTCGCAGGGGGCTGGGGCACCCCTCCACTTT
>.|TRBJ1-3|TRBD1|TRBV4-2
CASSQTTGGFGNTIYF
TGTGCCAGCAGCCAGACGACAGGGGGCTTCGGAAACACCATATATTTT
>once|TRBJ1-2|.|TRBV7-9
CASSWINSQQDYGYTF
TGTGCCAGCAGTTGGATAAACAGCCAACAGGACTATGGCTACACCTTC
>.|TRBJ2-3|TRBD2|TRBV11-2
CASSLGLRGADTQYF
TGTGCCAGCAGCTTAGGGTTGCGGGGGGCAGATACGCAGTATTTT
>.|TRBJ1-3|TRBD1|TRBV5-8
CASSLDRGIGNTIYF
TGTGCCAGCAGCTTGGACAGGGGGATAGGAAACACCATATATTTT
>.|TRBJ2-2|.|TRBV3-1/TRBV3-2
CASTFSERTGELFF
TGTGCCAGCACCTTTAGTGAGCGCACCGGGGAGCTGTTTTTT
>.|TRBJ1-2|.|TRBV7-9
CASSLSRDGGYTF
TGTGCCAGCAGCTTGTCCAGGGATGGTGGCTACACCTTC
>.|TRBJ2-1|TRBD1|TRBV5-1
CASSIGDRAVYEQFF
TGCGCCAGCAGCATAGGTGACAGGGCCGTCTATGAGCAGTTCTTC